This TCR beta chain was sequenced in a study of T cells in Graves' hyperthyroidism and ophthalmopathy. A note on this clonotype: Its specificity is unknown.

Amplification targeted TCR beta CDR3 regions from RNA transcripts. HTBI primers were used for first-round RT-PCR of the TCR CDR3. TCRdb redid the calling of the multiplex PCR reads with MiXCR, one entry per CDR3 protein. The sample includes fewer than 450,000 distinct CDR3 sequences, around a sixth of them seen just once. Study-wide results and limits: Most thyroid clonotypes expanded above 0.001 were also detected in blood.

The material sequenced was blood. This TCR came from a man between 18 and 35 years old with Graves' ophthalmopathy.

CDR3 bases: TGTGCCAGCAGCCGACTAGCGGGTTATACCGGGGAGCTGTTTTTT. Its translation is CASSRLAGYTGELFF. The rearrangement uses TRBV7-2 and TRBJ2-2; 10 bases map to TRBD2. The germline V gene has CDR1 SGHTA and CDR2 FQGNSA. V was pared by 5 bases and J by 5 bases, with 5 bases of the junction left unmatched. This CDR3 comprises 15 residues.